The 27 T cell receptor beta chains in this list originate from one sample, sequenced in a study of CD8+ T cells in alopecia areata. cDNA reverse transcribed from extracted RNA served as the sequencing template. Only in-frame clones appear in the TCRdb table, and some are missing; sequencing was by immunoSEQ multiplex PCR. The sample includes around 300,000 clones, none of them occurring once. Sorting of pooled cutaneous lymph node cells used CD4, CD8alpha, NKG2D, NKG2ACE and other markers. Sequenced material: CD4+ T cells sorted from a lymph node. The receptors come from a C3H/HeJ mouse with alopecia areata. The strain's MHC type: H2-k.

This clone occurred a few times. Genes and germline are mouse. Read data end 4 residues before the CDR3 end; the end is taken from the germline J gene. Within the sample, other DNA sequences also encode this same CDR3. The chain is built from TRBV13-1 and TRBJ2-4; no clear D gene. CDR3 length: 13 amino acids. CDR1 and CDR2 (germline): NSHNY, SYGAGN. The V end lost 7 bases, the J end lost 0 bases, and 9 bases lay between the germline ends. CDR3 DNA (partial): TGTGCCAGCTCTACAGCTAGTCAAAAC. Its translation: CASSTASQN. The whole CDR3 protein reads CASSTASQNTLYF.

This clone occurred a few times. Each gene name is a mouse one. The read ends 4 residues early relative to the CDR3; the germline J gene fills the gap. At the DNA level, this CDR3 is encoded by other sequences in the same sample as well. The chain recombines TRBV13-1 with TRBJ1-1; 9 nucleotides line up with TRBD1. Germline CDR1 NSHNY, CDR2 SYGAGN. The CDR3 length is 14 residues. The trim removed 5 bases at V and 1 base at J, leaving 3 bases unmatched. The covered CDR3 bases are TGTGCCAGCAGCGAGGGACAGGGGAACACA. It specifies CASSEGQGNT. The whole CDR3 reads CASSEGQGNTEVFF.

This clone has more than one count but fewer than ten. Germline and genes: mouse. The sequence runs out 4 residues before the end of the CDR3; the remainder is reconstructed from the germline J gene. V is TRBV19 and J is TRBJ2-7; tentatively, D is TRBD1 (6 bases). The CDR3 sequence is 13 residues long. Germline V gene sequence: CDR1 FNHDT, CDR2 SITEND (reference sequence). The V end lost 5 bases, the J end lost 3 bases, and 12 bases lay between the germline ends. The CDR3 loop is CASSSGQFYEQYF. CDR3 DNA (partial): TGTGCCAGCAGCTCGGGACAATTCTAT.

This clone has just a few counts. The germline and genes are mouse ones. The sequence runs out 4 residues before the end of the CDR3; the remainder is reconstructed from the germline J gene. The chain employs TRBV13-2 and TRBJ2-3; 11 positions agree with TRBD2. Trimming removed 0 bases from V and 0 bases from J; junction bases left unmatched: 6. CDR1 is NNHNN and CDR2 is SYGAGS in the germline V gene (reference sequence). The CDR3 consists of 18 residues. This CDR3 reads CASGDAWTGGSSAETLYF. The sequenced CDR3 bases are TGTGCCAGCGGTGATGCCTGGACTGGGGGGTCTAGTGCAGAA.

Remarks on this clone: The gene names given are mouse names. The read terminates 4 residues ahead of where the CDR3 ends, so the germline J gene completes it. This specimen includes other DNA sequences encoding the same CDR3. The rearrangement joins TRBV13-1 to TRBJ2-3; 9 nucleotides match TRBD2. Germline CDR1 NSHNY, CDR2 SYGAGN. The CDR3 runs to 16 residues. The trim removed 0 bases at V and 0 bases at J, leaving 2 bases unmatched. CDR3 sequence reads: CASSDGGLGSAETLYF. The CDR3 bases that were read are TGTGCCAGCAGTGATGGGGGACTGGGAAGTGCAGAA.

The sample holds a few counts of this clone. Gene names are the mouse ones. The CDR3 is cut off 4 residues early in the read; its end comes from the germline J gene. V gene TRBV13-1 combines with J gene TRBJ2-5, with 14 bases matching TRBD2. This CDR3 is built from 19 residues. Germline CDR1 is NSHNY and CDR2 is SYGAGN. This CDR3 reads CASSPRTGTGGARGDTQYF. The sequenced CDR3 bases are TGTGCCAGCAGTCCCCGGACAGGGACTGGGGGGGCGCGAGGGGAC.

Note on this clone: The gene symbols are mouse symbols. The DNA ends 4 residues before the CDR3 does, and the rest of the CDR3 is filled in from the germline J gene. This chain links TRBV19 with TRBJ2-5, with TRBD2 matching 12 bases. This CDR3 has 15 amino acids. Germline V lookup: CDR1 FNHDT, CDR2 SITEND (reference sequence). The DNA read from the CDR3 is TGTGCCAGCAGTCCCGGGACTGGGGGGAAAGAC. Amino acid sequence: CASSPGTGGKD. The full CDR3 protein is CASSPGTGGKDTQYF.

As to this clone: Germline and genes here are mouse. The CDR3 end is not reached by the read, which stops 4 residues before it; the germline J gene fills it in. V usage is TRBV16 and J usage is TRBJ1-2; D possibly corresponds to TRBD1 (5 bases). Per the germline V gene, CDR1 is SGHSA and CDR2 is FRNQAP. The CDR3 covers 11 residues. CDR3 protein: CARGGDSDYTF. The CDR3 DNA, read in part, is TGTGCGCGGGGGGGGGACTCC.

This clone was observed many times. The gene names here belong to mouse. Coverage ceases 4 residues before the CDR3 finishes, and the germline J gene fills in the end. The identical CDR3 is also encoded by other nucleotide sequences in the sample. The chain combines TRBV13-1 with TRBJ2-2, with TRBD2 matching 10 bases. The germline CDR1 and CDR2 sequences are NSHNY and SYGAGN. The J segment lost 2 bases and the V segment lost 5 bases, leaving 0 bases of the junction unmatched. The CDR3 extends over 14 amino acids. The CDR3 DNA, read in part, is TGTGCCAGCAGGGACTGGGGGAACACCGGG. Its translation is CASRDWGNTG. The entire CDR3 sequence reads CASRDWGNTGQLYF.

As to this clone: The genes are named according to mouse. The CDR3 sequence: CASSGQGKGISPLYF. The CDR3 bases that were read are TGTGCCAGCAGTGGTCAGGGGAAGGGAATTTCGCCC. The chain has TRBV13-1 and TRBJ1-6; D is possibly TRBD1 (6 bases). The read ends 3 residues before the CDR3 terminus; that terminus is restored from the germline J gene. TRBJ1-6 is an ORF; its function is uncertain. CDR3 size: 15 residues. The V gene lost 3 bases and the J gene lost 9 bases, with 16 bases spanning the gap. Germline assignment: CDR1 NSHNY and CDR2 SYGAGN.

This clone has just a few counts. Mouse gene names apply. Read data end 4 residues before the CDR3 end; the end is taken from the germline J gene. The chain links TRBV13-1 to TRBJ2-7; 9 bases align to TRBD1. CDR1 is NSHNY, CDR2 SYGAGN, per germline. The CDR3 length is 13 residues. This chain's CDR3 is CASSGQGVDEQYF. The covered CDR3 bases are TGTGCCAGCAGTGGACAGGGGGTGGAT.

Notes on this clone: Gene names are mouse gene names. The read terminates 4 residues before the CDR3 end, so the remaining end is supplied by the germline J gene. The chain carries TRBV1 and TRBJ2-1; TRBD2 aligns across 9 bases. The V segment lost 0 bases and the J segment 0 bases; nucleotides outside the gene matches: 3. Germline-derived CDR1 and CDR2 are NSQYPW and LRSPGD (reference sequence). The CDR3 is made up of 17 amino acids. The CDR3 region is CTCSADSGGGNYAEQFF. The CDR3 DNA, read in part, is TGCACCTGCAGTGCAGATTCTGGGGGGGGTAACTATGCT. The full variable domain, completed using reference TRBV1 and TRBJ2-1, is VTLLEQNPRWRLVPRGQAVNLRCILKNSQYPWMSWYQQDLQKQLQWLFTLRSPGDKEVKSLPGADYLATRVTDTELRLQVANMSQGRTLYCTCSADSGGGNYAEQFFGPGTRLTVL.

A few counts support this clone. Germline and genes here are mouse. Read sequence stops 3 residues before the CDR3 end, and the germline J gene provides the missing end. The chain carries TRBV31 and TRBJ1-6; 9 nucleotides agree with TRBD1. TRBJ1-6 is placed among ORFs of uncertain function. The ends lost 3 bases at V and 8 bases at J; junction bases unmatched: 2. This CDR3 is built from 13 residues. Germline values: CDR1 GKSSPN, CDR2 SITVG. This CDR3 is CAWRDRGDSPLYF. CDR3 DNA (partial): TGTGCCTGGAGGGACAGGGGTGATTCGCCC.

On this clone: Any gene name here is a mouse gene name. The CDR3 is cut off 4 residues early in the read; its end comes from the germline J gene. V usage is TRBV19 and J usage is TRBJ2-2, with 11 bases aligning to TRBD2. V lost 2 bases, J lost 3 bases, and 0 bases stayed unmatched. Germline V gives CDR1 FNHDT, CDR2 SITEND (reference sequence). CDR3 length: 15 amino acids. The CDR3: CASSMDWGDTGQLYF. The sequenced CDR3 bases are TGTGCCAGCAGTATGGACTGGGGGGACACCGGG.

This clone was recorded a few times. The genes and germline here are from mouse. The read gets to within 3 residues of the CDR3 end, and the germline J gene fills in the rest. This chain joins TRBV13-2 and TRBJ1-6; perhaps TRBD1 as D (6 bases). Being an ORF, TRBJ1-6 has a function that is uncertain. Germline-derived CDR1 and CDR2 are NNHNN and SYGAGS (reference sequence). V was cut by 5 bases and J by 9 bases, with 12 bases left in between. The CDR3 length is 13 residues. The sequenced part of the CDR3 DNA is TGTGCCAGCGGGGCCCCAGGGGTTTCGCCC. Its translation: CASGAPGVSP. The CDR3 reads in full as CASGAPGVSPLYF.

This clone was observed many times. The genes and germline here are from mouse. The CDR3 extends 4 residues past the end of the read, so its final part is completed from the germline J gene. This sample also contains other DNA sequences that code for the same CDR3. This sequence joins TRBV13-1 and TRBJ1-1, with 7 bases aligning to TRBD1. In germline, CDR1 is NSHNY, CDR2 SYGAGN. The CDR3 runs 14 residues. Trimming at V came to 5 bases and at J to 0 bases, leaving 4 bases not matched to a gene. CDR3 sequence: CASRPGQTNTEVFF. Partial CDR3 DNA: TGTGCCAGCAGGCCGGGACAGACAAACACA.

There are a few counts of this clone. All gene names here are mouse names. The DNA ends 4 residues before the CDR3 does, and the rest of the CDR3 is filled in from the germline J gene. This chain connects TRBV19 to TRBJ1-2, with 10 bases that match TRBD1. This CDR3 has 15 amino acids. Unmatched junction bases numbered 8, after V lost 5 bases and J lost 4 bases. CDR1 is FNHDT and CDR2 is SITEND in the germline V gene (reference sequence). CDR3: CASSRDRGGSSDYTF. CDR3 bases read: TGTGCCAGCAGCCGGGACAGGGGAGGGAGCTCC.

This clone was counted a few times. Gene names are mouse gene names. The covered CDR3 bases are TGTGCCAGCAGCCATCGGGGGGGGCGCGAT. It specifies CASSHRGGRD. The whole CDR3 protein reads CASSHRGGRDEQYF. The V and J genes are TRBV5 and TRBJ2-7, with 8 bases that match TRBD2. The sequenced fragment ends 4 residues before the CDR3 boundary, so the rest is inferred from the germline J gene. CDR1 LGHNA and CDR2 YNLKQL come from the germline V gene (reference sequence). This CDR3 region has 14 residues.

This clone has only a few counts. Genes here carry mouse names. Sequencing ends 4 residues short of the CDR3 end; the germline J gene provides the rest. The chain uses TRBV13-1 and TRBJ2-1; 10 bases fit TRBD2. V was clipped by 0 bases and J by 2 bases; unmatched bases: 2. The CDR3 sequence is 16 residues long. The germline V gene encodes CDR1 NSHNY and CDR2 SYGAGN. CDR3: CASSDGTGGHYAEQFF. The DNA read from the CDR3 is TGTGCCAGCAGTGATGGGACTGGGGGACACTATGCT.

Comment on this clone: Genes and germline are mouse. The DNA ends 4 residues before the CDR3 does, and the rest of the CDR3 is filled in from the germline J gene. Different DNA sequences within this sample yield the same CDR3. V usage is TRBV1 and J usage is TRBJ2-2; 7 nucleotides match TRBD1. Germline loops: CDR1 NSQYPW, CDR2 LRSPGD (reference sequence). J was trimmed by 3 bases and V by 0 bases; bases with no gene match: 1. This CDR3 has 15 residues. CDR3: CTCSADQGDTGQLYF. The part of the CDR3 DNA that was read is TGCACCTGCAGTGCAGATCAGGGGGACACCGGG. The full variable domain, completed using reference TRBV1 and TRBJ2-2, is VTLLEQNPRWRLVPRGQAVNLRCILKNSQYPWMSWYQQDLQKQLQWLFTLRSPGDKEVKSLPGADYLATRVTDTELRLQVANMSQGRTLYCTCSADQGDTGQLYFGEGSKLTVL.

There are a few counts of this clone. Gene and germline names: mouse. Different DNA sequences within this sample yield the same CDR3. The CDR3 DNA, read in part, is TGTGCCTGGAGGCCGGGACAAAACTATGCT. The encoded protein is CAWRPGQNYA. The full CDR3 is CAWRPGQNYAEQFF. The chain uses TRBV31 and TRBJ2-1; the D gene is possibly TRBD1 (6 bases). The read is 4 residues too short to cover the CDR3 end, so that end is filled in from the germline J gene. CDR1 is GKSSPN and CDR2 is SITVG in the germline V gene. V was trimmed by 3 bases and J by 1 base, leaving 10 bases between them. CDR3 length: 14 residues.

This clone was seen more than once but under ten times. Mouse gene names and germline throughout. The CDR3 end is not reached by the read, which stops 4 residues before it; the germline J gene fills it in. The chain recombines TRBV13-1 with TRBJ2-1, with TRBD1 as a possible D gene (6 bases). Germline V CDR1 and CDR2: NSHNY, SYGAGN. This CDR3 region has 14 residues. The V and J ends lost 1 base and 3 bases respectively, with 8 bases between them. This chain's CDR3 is CASSDQGTYAEQFF. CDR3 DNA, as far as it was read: TGTGCCAGCAGTGATCAGGGGACCTATGCT.

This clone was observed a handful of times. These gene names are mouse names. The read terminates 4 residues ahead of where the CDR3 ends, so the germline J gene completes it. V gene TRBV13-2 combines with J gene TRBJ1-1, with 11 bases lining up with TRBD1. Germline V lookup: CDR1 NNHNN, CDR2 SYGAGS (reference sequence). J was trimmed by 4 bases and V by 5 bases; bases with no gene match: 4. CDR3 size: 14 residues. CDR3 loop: CASGWDRGVTEVFF. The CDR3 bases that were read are TGTGCCAGCGGCTGGGACAGGGGGGTCACA.

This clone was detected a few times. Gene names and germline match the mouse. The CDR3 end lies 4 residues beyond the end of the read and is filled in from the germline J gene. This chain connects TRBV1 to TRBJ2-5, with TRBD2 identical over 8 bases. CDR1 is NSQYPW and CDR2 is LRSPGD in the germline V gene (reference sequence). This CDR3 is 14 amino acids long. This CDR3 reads CTCSPRGGADTQYF. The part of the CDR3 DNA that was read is TGCACCTGCAGTCCCCGCGGGGGGGCAGAC.

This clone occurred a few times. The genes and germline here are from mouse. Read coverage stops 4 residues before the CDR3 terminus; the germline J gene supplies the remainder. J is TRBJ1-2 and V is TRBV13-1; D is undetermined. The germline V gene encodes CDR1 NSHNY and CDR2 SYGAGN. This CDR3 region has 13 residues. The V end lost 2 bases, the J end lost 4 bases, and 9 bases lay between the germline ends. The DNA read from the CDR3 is TGTGCCAGCAGTGAGCCCGTGGGCTCC. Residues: CASSEPVGS. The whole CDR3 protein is CASSEPVGSDYTF.

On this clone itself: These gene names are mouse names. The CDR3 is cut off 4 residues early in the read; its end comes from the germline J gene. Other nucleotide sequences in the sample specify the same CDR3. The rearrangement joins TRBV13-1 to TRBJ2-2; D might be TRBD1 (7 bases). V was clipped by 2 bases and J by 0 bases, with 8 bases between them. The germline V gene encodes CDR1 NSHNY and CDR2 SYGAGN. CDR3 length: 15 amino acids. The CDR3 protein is CASSEGGSNTGQLYF. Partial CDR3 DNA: TGTGCCAGCAGTGAAGGGGGCTCAAACACCGGG.

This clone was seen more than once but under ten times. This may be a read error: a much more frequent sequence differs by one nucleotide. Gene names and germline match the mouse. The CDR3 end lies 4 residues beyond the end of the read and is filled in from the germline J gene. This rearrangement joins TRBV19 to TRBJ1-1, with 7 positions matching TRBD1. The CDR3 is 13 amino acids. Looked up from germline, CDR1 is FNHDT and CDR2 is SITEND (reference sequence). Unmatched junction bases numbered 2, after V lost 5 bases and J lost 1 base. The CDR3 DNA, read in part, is TGTGCCAGCAGGCACAGGGGAAACACA. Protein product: CASRHRGNT. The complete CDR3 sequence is CASRHRGNTEVFF. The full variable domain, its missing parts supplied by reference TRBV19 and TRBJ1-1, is GGIITQTPKFLIGQEGQKLTLKCQQNFNHDTMYWYRQDSGKGLRLIYYSITENDLQKGDLSEGYDASREKKSSFSLTVTSAQKNEMAVFLCASRHRGNTEVFFGKGTRLTVV.